This T cell receptor (beta chain) was recorded in a study of neoadjuvant nivolumab and ipilimumab in lung cancer. Trimming pared 1 base from V and 3 bases from J, leaving 23 bases between. The CDR3 loop spans 18 amino acids. Germline CDR1 is SGHDT and CDR2 is YYEEEE. Some clones are missing from TCRdb's copy, which holds only in-frame ones; the method was immunoSEQ multiplex PCR. The sample has 10,000 or so clones, over 75% seen once. This clone was counted a single time. The sequenced sample was peripheral blood, obtained before neoadjuvant nivolumab, alone or with ipilimumab. The chain has TRBV5-6 and TRBJ2-7, with D perhaps TRBD1 (6 bases). The sequence derives from an adult with non-small cell lung cancer. The CDR3 protein is CASSLSSPGVARGYEQYF. CDR3 DNA sequence: TGTGCCAGCAGCTTGTCATCGCCAGGGGTCGCCCGAGGCTACGAGCAGTACTTC.